The 28 T cell receptor beta chains below all came from one sample that was sequenced in a study of T cell repertoires in ileal Crohn's disease. Sample time point: neoterminal ileum biopsy at postoperative endoscopy, about 6 months after surgery. Measured with immunoSEQ multiplex PCR; TCRdb has only the in-frame clones, and not every one. The sample consists of around 3,100 clones, less than 90% of them appearing once. What was sequenced was ileal tissue. These receptor sequences come from an adult with Crohn's disease.

V usage is TRBV5-6 and J usage is TRBJ2-7, with D perhaps TRBD1 (5 bases). V gave up 4 bases and J gave up 0 bases, with 8 bases separating them. Germline lookup yields CDR1 SGHDT and CDR2 YYEEEE. The CDR3 is 13 amino acids. CDR3 protein: CASSIDSSYEQYF. CDR3 nucleotides: TGTGCCAGCAGCATCGACAGCTCCTACGAGCAGTACTTC.

The chain combines TRBV7-9 with TRBJ2-3; D unresolved. Trimming took 6 bases from V and 0 from J, leaving 10 bases between them. Germline lookup yields CDR1 SEHNR and CDR2 FQNEAQ (reference sequence). This CDR3 has 14 amino acids. CDR3 DNA sequence: TGTGCCAGCAGGGATTTCTCTAGCACAGATACGCAGTATTTT. Translation: CASRDFSSTDTQYF.

The rearrangement uses TRBV5-1 and TRBJ1-6, with D unresolved. The CDR3 has 14 residues. CDR1 and CDR2 from the germline V gene are SGHRS and YFSETQ. Between the trimmed V and J ends, which lost 5 bases and 9 bases, there was a span of 15 bases. The CDR3 DNA sequence: TGCGCCAGCAGAGGAGGCAGTGGAGGTTCACCCCTCCACTTT. It is translated as CASRGGSGGSPLHF.

The chain uses TRBV19 and TRBJ2-4; 9 nucleotides match TRBD1. Germline V lookup: CDR1 LNHDA, CDR2 SQIVND (reference sequence). This CDR3 is 21 amino acids long. After removal of 5 bases from V and 0 bases from J, the junction contained 20 bases not matched to a gene. Here the CDR3 reads CASSVGTGRISLQLAKNIQYF. The DNA for the CDR3 is TGTGCCAGTAGTGTGGGGACAGGGAGGATTAGCTTGCAACTAGCCAAAAACATTCAGTACTTC.

The V call is TRBV29-1, the J call TRBJ2-7; D unresolved. Germline lookup yields CDR1 SQVTM and CDR2 ANQGSEA. V dropped 3 bases and J dropped 3 bases, with 9 bases sitting between them. The length of the CDR3 is 12 residues. The CDR3 coding sequence is TGCAGCGTTGAGTCAGTTTGCTACGAGCAGTACTTC. This codes for CSVESVCYEQYF.

This rearrangement joins TRBV5-1 to TRBJ2-3, with 7 bases lining up with TRBD1. CDR3 size: 16 residues. V trimming: 4 bases; J trimming: 0 bases; junction bases outside the gene matches: 8. Germline CDR1 and CDR2: SGHRS and YFSETQ. The DNA for the CDR3 is TGCGCCAGCAGCCCAACAGGGGCCACTAGCACAGATACGCAGTATTTT. Its protein is CASSPTGATSTDTQYF.

This clone was counted a few times. V usage is TRBV19 and J usage is TRBJ2-7; D might be TRBD1 (5 bases). Trimming pared 3 bases from V and 7 bases from J, leaving 10 bases between. This CDR3 is built from 12 residues. From germline, CDR1 is LNHDA and CDR2 SQIVND (reference sequence). DNA for the CDR3: TGTGCCAGTAGTATGAGGACACTTGAGCAGTACTTC. Translated, it gives CASSMRTLEQYF.

J is TRBJ1-2 and V is TRBV9, with a weak D call TRBD1 (6 bases). CDR1 and CDR2 from the germline V gene are SGDLS and YYNGEE. Trimming took off 4 bases at V and 8 bases at J, with 18 bases between the two ends. CDR3 length: 14 amino acids. CDR3 sequence (DNA): TGTGCCAGCAGCCCTACCACGGGGGCGCAAGGCTACACCTTC. Amino acids: CASSPTTGAQGYTF.

The chain carries TRBV5-6 and TRBJ1-1, with D hard to call. Germline V CDR1 and CDR2: SGHDT, YYEEEE. The CDR3 sequence is 13 residues long. The V gene lost 0 bases and the J gene lost 4 bases, with 7 bases spanning the gap. Here the CDR3 DNA reads TGTGCCAGCAGCTTGGGGGGTGGCACTGAAGCTTTCTTT. As protein: CASSLGGGTEAFF.

Here the CDR3 reads CASSSGGRYEQFF. For the CDR3, the DNA is TGTGCCAGCAGTTCGGGGGGCCGGTATGAGCAGTTCTTC. V and J are TRBV27 and TRBJ2-1, with D perhaps matching TRBD2 (7 bases). The germline V gene has CDR1 MNHEY and CDR2 SMNVEV (reference sequence). The germline V and J ends were trimmed by 4 bases and 8 bases, with 12 bases remaining between them. The CDR3 loop spans 13 amino acids.

The chain couples TRBV5-1 to TRBJ2-3; a possible D gene is TRBD1 (6 bases). There are 16 residues in the CDR3. Germline assignment: CDR1 SGHRS and CDR2 YFSETQ. Trimming cost V 5 bases and J 0 bases, with 16 bases left between them. CDR3 residues: CASRHPRDTSTDTQYF. The CDR3 nucleotides read TGCGCCAGCAGACATCCACGGGACACCAGCACAGATACGCAGTATTTT.

The chain carries TRBV9 and TRBJ1-2; D gene uncertain. Trimming removed 0 bases from V and 8 bases from J, with 17 bases in between. CDR1 and CDR2 from the germline V gene are SGDLS and YYNGEE. The CDR3 has 15 amino acids. The CDR3 DNA reads as TGTGCCAGCAGCGTAGCGCGCAGCTCTTCCTTAGGCTACACCTTC. Translation: CASSVARSSSLGYTF. The full variable domain, with the rest looked up from reference TRBV9 and TRBJ1-2, is DSGVTQTPKHLITATGQRVTLRCSPRSGDLSVYWYQQSLDQGLQFLIQYYNGEERAKGNILERFSAQQFPDLHSELNLSSLELGDSALYFCASSVARSSSLGYTFGSGTRLTVV.

The chain joins TRBV15 to TRBJ2-3, with D possibly TRBD1 on 5 matching bases. The ends were cut back, 0 bases at V and 0 bases at J, with 10 bases in the middle. The CDR3 has 16 amino acids. CDR1 and CDR2 from the germline V gene are LNHNV and YYDKDF (reference sequence). As DNA, the CDR3 is TGTGCCACCAGCAGAGATTTAGGGGTTAGCACAGATACGCAGTATTTT. Translating gives CATSRDLGVSTDTQYF.

The chain uses TRBV5-1 and TRBJ2-7, with 7 bases identical to TRBD1. The CDR3 contains 14 residues. The germline gives CDR1 SGHRS, CDR2 YFSETQ. The J segment lost 2 bases and the V segment lost 0 bases, leaving 2 bases of the junction unmatched. The DNA of the CDR3 is TGCGCCAGCAGCTTGGGACAGGGTCCCTACGAGCAGTACTTC. This codes for CASSLGQGPYEQYF. Full variable domain (missing parts from reference TRBV5-1 and TRBJ2-7): KAGVTQTPRYLIKTRGQQVTLSCSPISGHRSVSWYQQTPGQGLQFLFEYFSETQRNKGNFPGRFSGRQFSNSRSEMNVSTLELGDSALYLCASSLGQGPYEQYFGPGTRLTVT.

This clone was detected a few times. The rearrangement uses TRBV30 and TRBJ2-3, with D uncertain. The germline V and J ends were trimmed by 5 bases and 1 base, with 13 bases remaining between them. Germline V lookup: CDR1 GTSNPN, CDR2 SVGIG (reference sequence). This CDR3 is 14 amino acids long. The CDR3 region has the DNA TGTGCCTGGGGTGGCGTCCTGGGCACAGATACGCAGTATTTT. It translates to CAWGGVLGTDTQYF.

This clone was seen once. The chain joins TRBV4-1 to TRBJ1-2, with D tentatively TRBD1 (6 bases). Germline V gene sequence: CDR1 MGHRA, CDR2 YSYEKL. Deletions cut 0 bases from V and 8 bases from J, with 13 bases between. CDR3 size: 14 residues. This CDR3 reads CASSQDFWGAGYTF. CDR3 in DNA: TGCGCCAGCAGCCAAGATTTTTGGGGGGCGGGCTACACCTTC.

The rearrangement links TRBV5-6 to TRBJ1-6, with TRBD1 as a possible D gene (5 bases). This CDR3 comprises 15 residues. Germline V gene sequence: CDR1 SGHDT, CDR2 YYEEEE. V shed 0 bases and J shed 5 bases, with 9 bases lying between them. CDR3 DNA sequence: TGTGCCAGCAGCTTGGTTCAGGGAGATAATTCACCCCTCCACTTT. Its translation: CASSLVQGDNSPLHF.

V gene TRBV27 combines with J gene TRBJ1-1; 7 bases match TRBD1. Germline V gives CDR1 MNHEY, CDR2 SMNVEV (reference sequence). The CDR3 is 16 residues long. V lost 4 bases and J lost 3; bases outside the gene matches: 11. CDR3 sequence: CASSSHHGQVDTEAFF. The DNA of the CDR3 is TGTGCCAGCAGTTCCCACCACGGACAGGTGGACACTGAAGCTTTCTTT.

This sequence joins TRBV5-6 and TRBJ1-3; D is ambiguous. In germline, CDR1 is SGHDT, CDR2 YYEEEE. The ends were cut back, 0 bases at V and 2 bases at J, with 12 bases in the middle. The CDR3 covers 16 residues. As DNA, the CDR3 is TGTGCCAGCAGCTTGGGTCAAGTGTTCACTGGAAACACCATATATTTT. Translation gives CASSLGQVFTGNTIYF.

The genes are TRBV5-6 and TRBJ1-2; TRBD1 aligns across 8 bases. This CDR3 region has 14 residues. CDR1 SGHDT and CDR2 YYEEEE come from the germline V gene. V was clipped by 5 bases and J by 5 bases; unmatched bases: 8. The CDR3 loop is CASRVAGQVYGYTF. Written as DNA, the CDR3 is TGTGCCAGCAGGGTGGCGGGACAGGTTTATGGCTACACCTTC.

This clone has more than one count but fewer than ten. The rearrangement joins TRBV5-1 to TRBJ2-2; D ambiguous. CDR3 length equals 15 residues. Germline V gene lookup returns CDR1 SGHRS and CDR2 YFSETQ. The ends were cut back, 1 base at V and 0 bases at J, with 7 bases in the middle. This CDR3 reads CASSLPFANTGELFF. DNA of the CDR3: TGCGCCAGCAGCTTGCCGTTCGCGAACACCGGGGAGCTGTTTTTT.

The genes are TRBV2 and TRBJ1-5, with D hard to call. The V gene lost 8 bases and the J gene lost 4 bases, with 12 bases spanning the gap. The germline CDR1 and CDR2 sequences are SNHLY and FYNNEI. The CDR3 is 13 residues long. The CDR3 DNA reads as TGTGCCAGCCATCACTTGTTGAATCAGCCCCAGCATTTT. It translates to CASHHLLNQPQHF. Full variable domain (missing parts from reference TRBV2 and TRBJ1-5): EPEVTQTPSHQVTQMGQEVILRCVPISNHLYFYWYRQILGQKVEFLVSFYNNEISEKSEIFDDQFSVERPDGSNFTLKIRSTKLEDSAMYFCASHHLLNQPQHFGDGTRLSIL.

The genes are TRBV6-1 and TRBJ1-2; 7 bases fit TRBD1. V shed 5 bases and J 4 bases; nucleotides not matched to a gene: 7. The CDR3 totals 14 residues. Per germline, CDR1 MNHNS and CDR2 SASEGT. The CDR3 DNA sequence: TGTGCCAGCAGTAGACAGGGACCAAGCTATGGCTACACCTTC. It yields the protein CASSRQGPSYGYTF.

V gene TRBV11-3 combines with J gene TRBJ2-1, with TRBD2 matching over 11 bases. This CDR3 has 18 amino acids. Germline V gene data show CDR1 as SGHNT and CDR2 as YENEEA. The ends lost 0 bases at V and 2 bases at J; junction bases unmatched: 6. The CDR3 protein is CASSLDGNSGGAYNEQFF. The CDR3 DNA sequence: TGTGCCAGCAGCTTAGATGGGAATAGCGGGGGGGCCTACAATGAGCAGTTCTTC.

This sequence joins TRBV21-1 and TRBJ1-5. TRBV21-1 is a known pseudogene. CDR3 length: 14 residues. The CDR3 DNA sequence: TGTGCCAGCAGATCCGGGACTTGCAATCAGCCCCAGCATTTT. Protein sequence: CASRSGTCNQPQHF.

Only a few counts were recorded for this clone. The chain employs TRBV29-1 and TRBJ2-5; either TRBD1 or TRBD2 may supply D (5 bases each). The CDR3 is 12 amino acids. Germline-derived CDR1 and CDR2 are SQVTM and ANQGSEA. V lost 2 bases and J 5 bases, leaving 9 bases between the germline ends. The CDR3 here is CSVETGRETQYF. CDR3 coding DNA: TGCAGCGTTGAAACGGGGCGGGAGACCCAGTACTTC.

The chain recombines TRBV5-1 with TRBJ1-1, with no clear D. Trimming took 0 bases from V and 1 from J, leaving 10 bases between them. CDR3 length equals 15 residues. Germline V gene data show CDR1 as SGHRS and CDR2 as YFSETQ. Written as DNA, the CDR3 is TGCGCCAGCAGCTTGGCGGGTAGGTGGAACACTGAAGCTTTCTTT. This translates into CASSLAGRWNTEAFF.

This sequence joins TRBV6-5 and TRBJ2-2, with 9 nucleotides matching TRBD1. This CDR3 has 14 amino acids. Germline CDR1 and CDR2: MNHEY and SVGAGI. With 10 bases clipped from V and 4 bases from J, the junction kept 7 bases outside the gene matches. The CDR3 reads CATAGQGGTGELFF. The CDR3 DNA reads TGTGCCACCGCGGGACAGGGCGGCACCGGGGAGCTGTTTTTT.